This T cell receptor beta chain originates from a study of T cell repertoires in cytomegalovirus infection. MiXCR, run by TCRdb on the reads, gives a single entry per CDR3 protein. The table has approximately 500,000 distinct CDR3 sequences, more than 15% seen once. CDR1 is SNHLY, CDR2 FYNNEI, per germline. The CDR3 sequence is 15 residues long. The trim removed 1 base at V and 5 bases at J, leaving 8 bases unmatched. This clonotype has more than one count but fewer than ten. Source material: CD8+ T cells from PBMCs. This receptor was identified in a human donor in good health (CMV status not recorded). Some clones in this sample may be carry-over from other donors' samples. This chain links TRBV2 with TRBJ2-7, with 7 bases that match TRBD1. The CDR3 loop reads CASSEGQGLGHEQYF. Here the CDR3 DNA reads TGTGCCAGCAGTGAAGGACAGGGTCTAGGTCACGAGCAGTACTTC.